This T cell receptor beta chain derives from a study of vaccination effects on CD4 cells after COVID-19. This clone was seen a handful of times. The antigen remains undetermined. Assay used: immunoSEQ multiplex PCR; TCRdb lists only in-frame clones, some missing. The sample holds tens of thousands of clones; approximately 75% are singletons and the top ten take 2.5% to 3%. Viral peptide pool expansion of antigen-specific CD4+ T cells preceded sequencing in the ViraFEST assay. Following a roughly 9-day culture, CD4+ T cells were purified. Recipients of the vaccine had no prior SARS-CoV-2 infection and negative nucleocapsid antibodies. Trimming took 0 bases from V and 5 from J, leaving 13 bases between them. This CDR3 comprises 15 residues. Germline values: CDR1 LNHDA, CDR2 SQIVND (reference sequence).

This chain links TRBV19 with TRBJ1-2; no reliable D call. This TCR derives from a human donor who received a COVID-19 vaccine. The sequenced sample was CD4+ T cells from PBMCs cultured with HCoV-NL63 spike peptides, obtained before COVID-19 vaccination. The CDR3 here is CASSIDNLGVYGYTF. The CDR3 DNA is TGTGCCAGTAGTATAGATAATCTGGGAGTTTATGGCTACACCTTC.